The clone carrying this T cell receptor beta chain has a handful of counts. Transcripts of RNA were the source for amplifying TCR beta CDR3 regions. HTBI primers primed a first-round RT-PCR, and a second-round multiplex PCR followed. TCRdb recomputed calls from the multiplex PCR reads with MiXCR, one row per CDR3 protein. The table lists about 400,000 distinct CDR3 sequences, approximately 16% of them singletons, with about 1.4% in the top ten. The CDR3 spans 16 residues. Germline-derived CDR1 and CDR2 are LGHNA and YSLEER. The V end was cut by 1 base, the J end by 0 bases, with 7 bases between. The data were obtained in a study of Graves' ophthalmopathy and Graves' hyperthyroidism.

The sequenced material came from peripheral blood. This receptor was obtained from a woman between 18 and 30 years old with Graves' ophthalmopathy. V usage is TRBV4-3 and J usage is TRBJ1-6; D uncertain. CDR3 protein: CASSQVWSSYNSPLHF. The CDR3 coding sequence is TGCGCCAGCAGCCAAGTGTGGAGCTCCTATAATTCACCCCTCCACTTT.